These 10 T cell receptor beta chains originate from one sample sequenced in a study of cytomegalovirus exposure and HLA in healthy donors. PCR amplification relied on 60 Vbeta primers (plus 13 Jbeta primers). Profiled with immunoSEQ multiplex PCR; TCRdb holds only in-frame clones, not every one. The sample carries 110,000 or so clones, about 80% recorded once. The specimen sequenced was PBMCs. The receptors were sampled from a man in his fifties in good health and CMV-seropositive.

This clone was seen just once. The V and J genes are TRBV28 and TRBJ1-6; tentative D call: TRBD1 (5 bases). The CDR3 loop spans 15 amino acids. CDR1 is MDHEN and CDR2 is SYDVKM in the germline V gene. V shed 6 bases and J shed 7 bases, with 16 bases lying between them. The CDR3 sequence: CASSRGEGVNSPLHF. In DNA form, the CDR3 reads TGTGCCAGCAGCCGGGGGGAGGGAGTGAATTCACCCCTCCACTTT.

The V call is TRBV6-5, the J call TRBJ1-1; TRBD1 agrees at 7 bases. This CDR3 has 14 amino acids. Germline CDR1 MNHEY, CDR2 SVGAGI. V dropped 7 bases and J dropped 3; count of bases not matched to a gene: 8. The CDR3 coding sequence is TGTGCCAGCAATCTCCAGGGGGGAGACACTGAAGCTTTCTTT. Amino acids: CASNLQGGDTEAFF.

The rearrangement links TRBV2 to TRBJ2-2; TRBD1 aligns across 8 bases. The J segment lost 5 bases and the V segment lost 6 bases, leaving 5 bases of the junction unmatched. The CDR3 totals 14 residues. CDR1 SNHLY and CDR2 FYNNEI come from the germline V gene. The CDR3 is CASRGTGRTGELFF. The CDR3 DNA sequence: TGTGCCAGCAGAGGGACAGGCAGAACCGGGGAGCTGTTTTTT.

This clone was counted only a few times. V is TRBV7-2 and J is TRBJ1-5; a weak D match, TRBD1 (6 bases). From germline, CDR1 is SGHTA and CDR2 FQGNSA. There are 14 residues in the CDR3. Trimming removed 2 bases at V and 8 bases at J, with 13 bases between. The CDR3 spells CASSLRGAREPQHF. For the CDR3, the DNA is TGTGCCAGCAGCTTACGGGGGGCGAGGGAGCCCCAGCATTTT. Full variable domain (remainder filled in from reference TRBV7-2 and TRBJ1-5): GAGVSQSPSNKVTEKGKDVELRCDPISGHTALYWYRQSLGQGLEFLIYFQGNSAPDKSGLPSDRFSAERTGGSVSTLTIQRTQQEDSAVYLCASSLRGAREPQHFGDGTRLSIL.

This chain links TRBV6-1 with TRBJ2-3; D gene unclear. Between the trimmed V and J ends, which lost 3 bases and 6 bases, there was a span of 7 bases. The germline V gene encodes CDR1 MNHNS and CDR2 SASEGT. CDR3 length: 12 amino acids. The CDR3 DNA follows: TGTGCCAGCAGTGAGTCTAGGGATACGCAGTATTTT. Translation: CASSESRDTQYF.

Worth noting for this clone: One end of the junction fails to match germline, which may point to a read error. The gene calls are TRBV18 and TRBJ1-1; TRBD1 matches 7 bases. Germline V CDR1 and CDR2: KGHSH, LQKENI. This CDR3 is 14 amino acids long. The CDR3 region is CASSPQGPSTEAFF. The CDR3 DNA follows: TGTGCCAGCTCGCCACAGGGGCCGAGCACTGAAGCTTTCTTT.

The chain carries TRBV19 and TRBJ1-2; TRBD1 aligns across 7 bases. CDR3 length equals 15 residues. Per the germline V gene, CDR1 is LNHDA and CDR2 is SQIVND (reference sequence). V lost 3 bases, J lost 2 bases, and 6 bases stayed unmatched. CDR3 in amino acids: CASSISQTGNYGYTF. The CDR3 DNA sequence: TGTGCCAGTAGTATCTCGCAGACAGGGAACTATGGCTACACCTTC.

The V gene is TRBV30, the J gene TRBJ2-5; D might be TRBD2 (5 bases). Germline V gene data show CDR1 as GTSNPN and CDR2 as SVGIG (reference sequence). Trimming shortened V by 2 bases and J by 5 bases, and 9 bases separated the two germline ends. The length of the CDR3 is 12 residues. The CDR3: CAWSLQRETQYF. The DNA for the CDR3 is TGTGCCTGGAGTCTCCAGCGGGAGACCCAGTACTTC.

This clone was seen a handful of times. The chain joins TRBV2 to TRBJ2-7, with 7 bases that match TRBD2. Germline values: CDR1 SNHLY, CDR2 FYNNEI. V lost 4 bases and J lost 3; bases outside the gene matches: 6. The CDR3 is made up of 14 amino acids. DNA for the CDR3: TGTGCCAGCAGTGTCGAGCGGGGATTCTACGAGCAGTACTTC. Translation: CASSVERGFYEQYF.

J is TRBJ1-1 and V is TRBV4-1; D is ambiguous. Trimming shortened V by 1 base and J by 8 bases, and 14 bases separated the two germline ends. The CDR3 is 14 amino acids. The germline gives CDR1 MGHRA, CDR2 YSYEKL. The CDR3 bases are TGCGCCAGCAGCCAAGTTGGAGTTTTTGGGGAAGCTTTCTTT. It codes for CASSQVGVFGEAFF.